The 19 T cell receptor beta chains below come from one sample, sequenced in a study of PD-1 blockade in mismatch repair-deficient tumors. Data came from immunoSEQ multiplex PCR; TCRdb stores just in-frame clones and leaves some out. The table lists about 67,000 clones, roughly 80% of them singletons. Here the sequenced sample was peripheral blood, taken 2 weeks after starting pembrolizumab. These receptor sequences come from an adult with mismatch repair-deficient cancer.

V usage is TRBV2 and J usage is TRBJ1-2; TRBD1 is a possible D gene (6 bases). The V and J ends lost 6 bases and 8 bases respectively, with 13 bases between them. Germline V gives CDR1 SNHLY, CDR2 FYNNEI. This CDR3 has 12 residues. CDR3 in amino acids: CASRTGLRGYTF. DNA for the CDR3: TGTGCCAGCAGAACAGGGTTACGGGGCTACACCTTC.

The chain carries TRBV7-2 and TRBJ1-2; D gene uncertain. Trimming stripped 1 base from V and 2 bases from J, with 8 bases between. CDR3 length: 14 residues. Germline CDR1 SGHTA, CDR2 FQGNSA. The CDR3 is CASSLGLANYGYTF. CDR3 DNA sequence: TGTGCCAGCAGCTTAGGTCTTGCAAACTATGGCTACACCTTC.

The gene calls are TRBV4-3 and TRBJ2-7; D call uncertain. V dropped 1 base and J dropped 3 bases, with 7 bases sitting between them. CDR3 length equals 13 residues. Germline CDR1 and CDR2: LGHNA and YSLEER. CDR3 residues: CASSQVTSYEQYF. The CDR3 bases are TGCGCCAGCAGCCAAGTTACAAGCTACGAGCAGTACTTC.

As concerns this clone: The same CDR3 can be traced to other DNA sequences in this sample. The V call is TRBV4-2, the J call TRBJ1-1; D gene ambiguous. V lost 4 bases, J lost 1 base, and 10 bases lay in between. Germline V gene sequence: CDR1 LGHNA, CDR2 YNFKEQ. The CDR3 has 14 amino acids. Written as DNA, the CDR3 is TGTGCCAGCAGCCGCGACGGTAAGAACACTGAAGCTTTCTTT. Protein sequence: CASSRDGKNTEAFF.

The chain couples TRBV18 to TRBJ1-2; D is unclear. The CDR3 totals 14 residues. Germline CDR1 KGHSH, CDR2 LQKENI. V was pared by 2 bases and J by 0 bases, with 7 bases between. The CDR3 here is CASSPEAPNYGYTF. In nucleotides, the CDR3 is TGTGCCAGCTCACCAGAGGCGCCTAACTATGGCTACACCTTC.

The rearrangement uses TRBV15 and TRBJ2-1, with D uncertain. Between the trimmed V and J ends, which lost 3 bases and 0 bases, there was a span of 6 bases. Germline values: CDR1 LNHNV, CDR2 YYDKDF (reference sequence). The CDR3 sequence is 14 residues long. CDR3 in amino acids: CATSSPNSYNEQFF. The CDR3 DNA reads TGTGCCACCAGCAGTCCCAACTCCTACAATGAGCAGTTCTTC.

The genes are TRBV11-3 and TRBJ2-1; 10 bases agree with TRBD2. CDR3 length equals 14 residues. CDR1 and CDR2 from the germline V gene are SGHNT and YENEEA. The V segment lost 5 bases and the J segment 9 bases; nucleotides outside the gene matches: 7. The CDR3 here is CASSPRTSGSEQFF. For the CDR3, the DNA is TGTGCCAGCAGCCCACGGACTAGCGGTTCTGAGCAGTTCTTC.

The V gene is TRBV5-6, the J gene TRBJ2-2; TRBD1 might be the D (6 bases). CDR1 is SGHDT, CDR2 YYEEEE, per germline. Between the trimmed V and J ends, which lost 0 bases and 7 bases, there was a span of 13 bases. The length of the CDR3 is 15 residues. CDR3 nucleotide sequence: TGTGCCAGCAGCTTGGCATTACAGGGACACGGGGAGCTGTTTTTT. Translated: CASSLALQGHGELFF.

The chain uses TRBV6-1 and TRBJ2-7; tentative D call: TRBD1 (5 bases). The CDR3 is 13 residues long. Germline V gene data show CDR1 as MNHNS and CDR2 as SASEGT. V was shortened by 5 bases and J by 3 bases, with 11 bases between the two germline ends. The CDR3 protein is CASSKRTGYEQYF. The DNA for the CDR3 is TGTGCCAGCAGTAAACGAACAGGCTACGAGCAGTACTTC.

The chain is built from TRBV7-3 and TRBJ2-7; 7 bases match TRBD2. This CDR3 is 14 amino acids long. Unmatched junction bases numbered 7, after V lost 2 bases and J lost 6 bases. Germline V gene data show CDR1 as SGHTA and CDR2 as FQGTGA. CDR3 bases: TGTGCCAGCAGCTTACAGTACGGGGGGAGCGAGCAGTACTTC. It translates to CASSLQYGGSEQYF.

The chain carries TRBV5-4 and TRBJ2-4; D not certain. The ends were cut back, 0 bases at V and 0 bases at J, with 10 bases in the middle. From germline, CDR1 is SGHNT and CDR2 YYREEE (reference sequence). The CDR3 contains 16 residues. Written as DNA, the CDR3 is TGTGCCAGCAGCTTGGGCTCCTTGCAAGCCAAAAACATTCAGTACTTC. Its protein is CASSLGSLQAKNIQYF.

CDR3 in amino acids: CASSSLAGFNSAQYF. DNA of the CDR3: TGCGCCAGCAGCTCGCTAGCGGGGTTCAATTCCGCGCAGTATTTT. The V and J genes are TRBV5-1 and TRBJ2-3; the match to TRBD2 covers 9 bases. The ends lost 3 bases at V and 10 bases at J; junction bases unmatched: 12. Germline V lookup: CDR1 SGHRS, CDR2 YFSETQ. The CDR3 sequence is 15 residues long.

In DNA, the CDR3 is TGTGCCAGTAGTATTTTTGACAGAGATCAGCCCCAGCATTTT. It encodes CASSIFDRDQPQHF. The rearrangement uses TRBV19 and TRBJ1-5; D possibly corresponds to TRBD1 (5 bases). CDR1 LNHDA and CDR2 SQIVND come from the germline V gene (reference sequence). CDR3 length equals 14 residues. The V end was cut by 3 bases, the J end by 5 bases, with 11 bases between.

This sequence joins TRBV30 and TRBJ2-4; D call uncertain. The CDR3 has 12 amino acids. V gave up 0 bases and J gave up 5 bases, with 5 bases separating them. CDR1 is GTSNPN, CDR2 SVGIG, per germline (reference sequence). CDR3: CAWSVRENIQYF. The CDR3, as DNA: TGTGCCTGGAGTGTAAGGGAAAACATTCAGTACTTC.

The count of this clone is one. The gene calls are TRBV11-2 and TRBJ2-3; weak D call: TRBD1 (6 bases). Trimming removed 7 bases at V and 1 base at J, with 9 bases between. This CDR3 has 13 residues. The V gene's germline CDR1 is SGHAT and CDR2 FQNNGV. CDR3 sequence: CASTQGRTDTQYF. CDR3 coding DNA: TGTGCCAGCACTCAGGGGCGCACAGATACGCAGTATTTT.

The genes are TRBV2 and TRBJ2-7, with 7 bases aligning to TRBD2. From germline, CDR1 is SNHLY and CDR2 FYNNEI. Germline trimming cut 6 bases from V and 3 bases from J; bases unmatched to any gene: 5. CDR3 length equals 13 residues. The DNA of the CDR3 is TGTGCCAGCAGCTTCCAGCGGGGCTACGAGCAGTACTTC. Its translation is CASSFQRGYEQYF.

DNA of the CDR3: TGTGCCAGCAGCGTAGAGGGAGGTCGGTACAATGAGCAGTTCTTC. It specifies CASSVEGGRYNEQFF. The chain carries TRBV9 and TRBJ2-1; TRBD2 might be the D (6 bases). Looked up from germline, CDR1 is SGDLS and CDR2 is YYNGEE. V was trimmed by 0 bases and J by 4 bases, leaving 11 bases between them. The CDR3 sequence is 15 residues long.

The rearrangement uses TRBV11-2 and TRBJ1-1; D perhaps matches TRBD1 (5 bases). Per germline, CDR1 SGHAT and CDR2 FQNNGV. V was cut by 5 bases and J by 7 bases, with 20 bases left in between. The CDR3 runs 15 residues. The CDR3 DNA reads as TGTGCCAGCAGCGCGCACAGCCAGGGAGACCGTGAAGCTTTCTTT. It encodes CASSAHSQGDREAFF.

The chain combines TRBV6-5 with TRBJ1-2; weak D call: TRBD1 (5 bases). The CDR3 contains 14 residues. Trimming took off 2 bases at V and 4 bases at J, with 11 bases between the two ends. The germline V gene encodes CDR1 MNHEY and CDR2 SVGAGI. The CDR3 is CASSYQGLGYGYTF. In nucleotides, the CDR3 is TGTGCCAGCAGTTACCAGGGTTTAGGCTATGGCTACACCTTC.